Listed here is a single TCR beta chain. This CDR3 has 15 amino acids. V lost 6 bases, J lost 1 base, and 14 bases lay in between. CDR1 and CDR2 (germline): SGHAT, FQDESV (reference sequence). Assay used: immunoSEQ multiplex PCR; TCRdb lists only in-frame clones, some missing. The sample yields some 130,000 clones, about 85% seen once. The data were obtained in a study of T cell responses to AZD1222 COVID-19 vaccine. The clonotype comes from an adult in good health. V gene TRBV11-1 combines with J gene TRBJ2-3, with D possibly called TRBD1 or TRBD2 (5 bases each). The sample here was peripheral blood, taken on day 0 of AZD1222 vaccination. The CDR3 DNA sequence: TGTGCCAGCAGTCCCCGGGACCGTGGCACAGATACGCAGTATTTT. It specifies CASSPRDRGTDTQYF.